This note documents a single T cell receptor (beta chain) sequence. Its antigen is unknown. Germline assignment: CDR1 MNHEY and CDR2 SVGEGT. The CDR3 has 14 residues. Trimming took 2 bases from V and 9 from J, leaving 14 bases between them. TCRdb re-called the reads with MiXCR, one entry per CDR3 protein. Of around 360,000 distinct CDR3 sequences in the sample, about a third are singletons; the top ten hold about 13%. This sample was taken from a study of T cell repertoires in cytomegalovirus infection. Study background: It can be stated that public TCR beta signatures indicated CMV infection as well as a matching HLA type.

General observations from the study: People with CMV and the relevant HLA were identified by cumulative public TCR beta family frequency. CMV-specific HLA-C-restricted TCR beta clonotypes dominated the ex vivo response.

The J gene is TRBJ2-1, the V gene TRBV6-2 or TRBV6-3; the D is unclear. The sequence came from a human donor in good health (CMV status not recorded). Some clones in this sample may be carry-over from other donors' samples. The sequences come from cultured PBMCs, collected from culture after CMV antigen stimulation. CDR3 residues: CASSYQSGRPEQFF. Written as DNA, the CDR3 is TGTGCCAGCAGTTACCAGTCGGGTAGACCTGAGCAGTTCTTC.